The clone carrying this T cell receptor (beta chain) occurred a few times. This specimen includes other DNA sequences encoding the same CDR3. The data belong to a study of blood T cell repertoires in COVID-19. Across the whole study: Researchers got acute and convalescent COVID-19 samples from the United States, Italy and Spain. T cells, B-cell-depleted T cells, or PBMCs provided the cDNA or gDNA that served as material.

In the authors' workflow: Amplification with reference gene primers provided the estimates of nucleated cell counts. Generated by immunoSEQ multiplex PCR, the TCRdb table keeps only in-frame clones and is missing some. Clone size and the V and J calls come from that table; the DNA yielded D and trimming. The sample lists 230,000 or so clones; roughly 76% were seen once. The sequenced sample consisted of peripheral blood. The TCR sequence derives from a human donor in a cohort sampled during active COVID-19.

CDR3: CASSSGTGFYEQYF. CDR3 nucleotides: TGTGCCAGCAGTTCCGGGACAGGTTTCTACGAGCAGTACTTC. The chain employs TRBV28 and TRBJ2-7; 8 bases are a match to TRBD1. Germline CDR1 is MDHEN and CDR2 is SYDVKM. J gave up 3 bases and V 4 bases, and 5 bases lay outside the gene matches. CDR3 length: 14 amino acids.